One sample yielded the 2 T cell receptor beta chains listed below, sequenced in a study of identical twins. MiXCR, applied by TCRdb to the 5' RACE reads, yields one record per CDR3 protein. Among some 570,000 distinct CDR3 sequences listed, about a fifth were seen once. This sample was shared with a second study, whose subject was yellow fever vaccine responses in identical twins.

Specimen: CD4+ T cells sorted from blood. The origin of the receptors is a woman aged 18-29 years in good health.

This clonotype was counted between two and nine times. The chain carries TRBV6-1 and TRBJ2-3; 7 nucleotides match TRBD1. The CDR3 consists of 13 residues. Germline CDR1 reads MNHNS; CDR2 reads SASEGT. V lost 1 base and J lost 7; bases outside the gene matches: 2. This CDR3 is CASSEDRGNTQYF. For the CDR3, the DNA is TGTGCCAGCAGTGAAGACAGGGGTAATACGCAGTATTTT.

This clonotype was detected ten times or more. This sequence joins TRBV12-3 or TRBV12-4 and TRBJ2-7; no definite D call. This CDR3 has 13 residues. With 1 base removed from V and 3 bases from J, the gap between germline ends came to 7 bases. The CDR3 DNA reads TGTGCCAGCAGTTTAGGGGGTTACTACGAGCAGTACTTC. As protein: CASSLGGYYEQYF.